A selection of T cell receptor beta chains follows, all from one sample in a study of control samples from healthy donors and cancer patients. Some clones are missing from TCRdb's copy, which holds only in-frame ones; the method was immunoSEQ multiplex PCR. The profile shows over 200,000 clones, 82% of them singletons. What was sequenced was PBMCs. These receptors were taken from a woman aged 55-69 years with lung cancer. Each CDR3 is given with its conserved first and last residue.

V,J,CDR3
TRBV5-5,TRBJ2-2,CASSLEGSNTGELFF
TRBV27,TRBJ1-3,CASSRSGPAAGNTIYF
TRBV2,TRBJ2-1,CASSRETSRSYNEQFF
TRBV5-1,TRBJ2-2,CASSLARGTSGSGELFF
TRBV6-5,TRBJ1-6,CASKIESSNSPLHF
TRBV10-1,TRBJ2-3,CASSERTGGVTDTQYF
TRBV6-5,TRBJ2-7,CAARGSSYEQYF
TRBV9,TRBJ1-4,CASSAQGATNEKLFF
TRBV7-2,TRBJ2-5,CASSLDRARGETQYF
TRBV19,TRBJ1-4,CASSIEKASPQKLFF
TRBV24-1,TRBJ2-3,CATSVTRTGTDTQYF
TRBV9,TRBJ2-1,CASSVGQGSYNEQFF
TRBV19,TRBJ2-4,CASSRDRPQNIQYF
TRBV7-8,TRBJ1-2,CASSLGGLGYGYTF
TRBV20-1,TRBJ2-7,CSASRPGSYEQYF
TRBV12-3/TRBV12-4,TRBJ1-2,CASRETANYGYTF
TRBV2,TRBJ1-5,CASTIAELSNQPQHF
TRBV6-7,TRBJ2-1,CASSYQGQGNEQFF
TRBV5-4,TRBJ2-7,CASSPGTGRDGEQYF
TRBV21-1,TRBJ2-2,CASSKGRNTGELFF
TRBV6-5,TRBJ1-1,CASSFTDRDTEAFF
TRBV2,TRBJ2-5,CASSGQAPRETQYF
TRBV5-1,TRBJ2-1,CASSLELAGGPVNEQFF
TRBV10-3,TRBJ2-1,CAITGTANNEQFF
TRBV30,TRBJ1-2,CAWSQGYYGYTF
TRBV18,TRBJ1-3,CASSPTRPSSGNTIYF
TRBV5-1,TRBJ2-2,CASSDPVQGDTTGELFF
TRBV4-1,TRBJ1-5,CASSQELRVNQPQHF
TRBV30,TRBJ1-6,CAWSRQAHSPLHF
TRBV7-8,TRBJ1-5,CASSSTRQGNQPQHF
TRBV4-1,TRBJ2-7,CASSQGVDSYEQYF
TRBV11-2,TRBJ2-5,CASSGRTGTDPSGETQYF
TRBV24-1,TRBJ2-5,CATSDAGVNQETQYF
TRBV3-1/TRBV3-2,TRBJ2-1,CASSRDSSGGYNEQFF
TRBV28,TRBJ2-7,CASRATGLAGYEQYF
TRBV12-3/TRBV12-4,TRBJ2-1,CASSLGQGFGQFF
TRBV2,TRBJ2-4,CASSEEWSGKNIQYF
TRBV19,TRBJ1-5,CASRPRAWGNQPQHF
TRBV19,TRBJ2-7,CATSAGGGPYEQYF
TRBV6-5,TRBJ1-2,CASSPGTGDGYTF
TRBV28,TRBJ2-7,CASSLGQIYEQYF
TRBV1,TRBJ1-1,CTSSQGDRVRRMNTEAFF
TRBV2,TRBJ2-7,CASSPMASSSYEQYF
TRBV7-3,TRBJ2-5,CASSVRAEETQYF
TRBV28,TRBJ1-6,CASSSTVTGGTYNSPLHF
TRBV13,TRBJ1-6,CASSLRDRNNSPLHF
TRBV6-4,TRBJ1-1,CASSEGMGAEAFF
TRBV19,TRBJ2-2,CASSREPGELFF
TRBV19,TRBJ2-5,CASSSRLRLTGRQETQYF